This T cell receptor (beta chain) came from a study of vaccination and CD4 T cells after COVID-19. Study context: Six males and four females, two Hispanic, made up the convalescents. Post-COVID sampling occurred a median approximately 91 days after diagnosis (range 35 to 161). In culture, cells were exposed to overlapping spike peptides from SARS-CoV-2, HCoV-NL63, HCoV-OC43 and HCoV-229E.

This clonotype was picked up a small number of times. Its specificity is not known. Time point described: late sampling 161 to 241 days after vaccination in a few convalescent patients. Treatment denoted: roughly 11-day PBMC culture with coronavirus spike peptide pools or control peptides (ViraFEST assay). The assay that was used to sequence DNA from cultured CD4+ T cells was the Oncomine TCR Beta short-read assay. TCRdb independently ran MiXCR on the PCR reads; one entry per CDR3 protein. The table has approximately 27,000 distinct CDR3 sequences, roughly 38% seen once. Trimming cost V 5 bases and J 7 bases, with 12 bases left between them. The CDR3 has 14 amino acids. CDR1 is MDHEN and CDR2 is SYDVKM in the germline V gene.

The receptor's source is a human donor who had recovered from COVID-19. The chain has TRBV28 and TRBJ1-6; unclear D gene. The material was CD4+ T cells from blood, cultured in vitro, obtained about 7 months after SARS-CoV-2 vaccination. This chain's CDR3 is CASSIFVGNSPLHF. The CDR3 DNA sequence: TGTGCCAGCAGTATATTCGTGGGGAATTCACCCCTCCACTTT. The complete variable domain, with remaining parts taken from reference TRBV28 and TRBJ1-6, reads DVKVTQSSRYLVKRTGEKVFLECVQDMDHENMFWYRQDPGLGLRLIYFSYDVKMKEKGDIPEGYSVSREKKERFSLILESASTNQTSMYLCASSIFVGNSPLHFGNGTRLTVT.